The next 3 T cell receptor beta chains were all read from a single sample in a study of metastatic and nonmetastatic thyroid tumors. TCRdb re-processed the PCR reads through MiXCR. In the table there are some 20,000 clones, about 31% of which are singletons. No treatment of any kind had been given to any patient before thyroid surgery. The sample taken for sequencing was adjacent normal tissue. The receptors were gathered from a female donor with papillary thyroid cancer or a benign thyroid nodule (not recorded which). Some clones in this sample may be carry-over from other donors' samples.

This clone appeared a few times. The rearrangement joins TRBV2 to TRBJ2-3; possibly TRBD1 for D (6 bases). V lost 7 bases and J 2 bases, leaving 10 bases between the germline ends. Germline CDR1 reads SNHLY; CDR2 reads FYNNEI. The CDR3 is made up of 13 amino acids. CDR3 amino acids: CASTGTHTDTQYF. The CDR3 coding sequence is TGTGCCAGCACTGGGACACACACAGATACGCAGTATTTT.

V and J are TRBV19 and TRBJ2-1; 11 bases align to TRBD2. The germline V gene has CDR1 LNHDA and CDR2 SQIVND (reference sequence). This CDR3 is 16 amino acids long. Trimming took 4 bases from V and 6 from J; bases not matched to a gene: 8. The DNA of the CDR3 is TGTGCCAGTAGTAGACCTACTAGCGGGAGTTTCAATGAGCAGTTCTTC. It encodes CASSRPTSGSFNEQFF.

The genes are TRBV20-1 and TRBJ1-2, with D unclear. The CDR3 runs to 12 residues. CDR1 and CDR2 (germline): DFQATT, SNEGSKA (reference sequence). Trimming shortened V by 3 bases and J by 4 bases, and 9 bases separated the two germline ends. DNA for the CDR3: TGCAGTGCTAGTGCGGTCCTCTATGGCTACACCTTC. This translates into CSASAVLYGYTF.